This is a list of T cell receptor beta chains from one sample in a study of shared clonotypes between healthy human individuals. The assay was immunoSEQ multiplex PCR, and TCRdb's table has in-frame clones only and misses some. This sample carries around 1.4 million clones, approximately 98.5% of them seen once, and the ten largest clones take about 0.34%. The sample was naive CD4+ T cells sorted from blood. The receptor set was obtained from a man aged 25 to 40 in good health. Each CDR3 is given with its conserved first and last residue. A D gene is named only where the DNA matches it firmly. Not every row has a clone size; where given, it reads once, few, many or a size class.

clone_size j_call d_call cdr3_length v_call cdr3_nt cdr3_aa
. TRBJ2-5 TRBD2 19 TRBV5-5 TGTGCCAGCAGCCGTATCCCGACTAGCGAGACGCACTTACAAGAGACCCAGTACTTC CASSRIPTSETHLQETQYF
. TRBJ1-3 . 16 TRBV5-1 TGCGCCAGCAGCTTGCTTGGGGTAGAGGCTGGAAACACCATATATTTT CASSLLGVEAGNTIYF
. TRBJ2-7 . 15 TRBV10-3 TGTGCCATCAGTGAGTCGGGACAACCAGTATACGAGCAGTACTTC CAISESGQPVYEQYF
. TRBJ1-1 . 14 TRBV6-5 TGTGCCAGCAGTTACTCGGAGGTGAACACTGAAGCTTTCTTT CASSYSEVNTEAFF
. TRBJ2-5 . 14 TRBV10-3 TGTGCCATCAGTGAGAGAGGACGAGAAGAGACCCAGTACTTC CAISERGREETQYF
. TRBJ2-3 TRBD2 16 TRBV4-1 TGCGCCAGCAGCCATACTAGCGGAACTAGCACAGATACGCAGTATTTT CASSHTSGTSTDTQYF
. TRBJ1-1 . 15 TRBV5-1 TGCGCCAGCAGCTTGGCTGGGGGGAGGAACACTGAAGCTTTCTTT CASSLAGGRNTEAFF
. TRBJ2-2 . 16 TRBV9 TGTGCCAGCAGCGTAACTTGGGGGAGAAACACCGGGGAGCTGTTTTTT CASSVTWGRNTGELFF
. TRBJ2-7 . 14 TRBV6-5 TGTGCCAGCAGTTACCGGGGGATTGCCTACGAGCAGTACTTC CASSYRGIAYEQYF
. TRBJ2-7 . 11 TRBV2 TGTGCCAGGAGTGGTACAGCCGAACAGTACTTC CARSGTAEQYF
. TRBJ1-2 TRBD1 14 TRBV5-1 TGCGCCAGCAGCTCGGGACAGGGGGGCTATGGCTACACCTTC CASSSGQGGYGYTF
. TRBJ2-1 . 14 TRBV14 TGTGCCAGCAGCCAAGTCCTAGGAGTGGGTGAGCAGTTCTTC CASSQVLGVGEQFF
. TRBJ1-3 . 15 TRBV5-1 TGCGCCAGCAGGCCCGAAGGGGTTCAGGGAAACACCATATATTTT CASRPEGVQGNTIYF
. TRBJ1-5 . 14 TRBV15 TGTGCCACCCAGGCCGTTTCGAGGAATCAGCCCCAGCATTTT CATQAVSRNQPQHF
. TRBJ2-5 . 16 TRBV4-1 TGCGCCAGCAGCCAAGGGAGGGCCCTATCCCAAGAGACCCAGTACTTC CASSQGRALSQETQYF
. TRBJ2-7 . 17 TRBV6-1 TGTGCCAGCAGTGAAACGAACAGTCCAATCGGATCCTACGAGCAGTACTTC CASSETNSPIGSYEQYF
. TRBJ2-1 . 15 TRBV4-3 TGCGCCAGCAGCCAAGACTCCAGCCCCTACAATGAGCAGTTCTTC CASSQDSSPYNEQFF
. TRBJ1-1 . 14 TRBV28 TGTGCCAGCAGTTCACGGGGACTGAACACTGAAGCTTTCTTT CASSSRGLNTEAFF
. TRBJ2-7 TRBD2 15 TRBV6-6 TGTGCCAGCAGTCAACTAGCGAAACGCTCCTACGAGCAGTACTTC CASSQLAKRSYEQYF
. TRBJ2-7 TRBD2 15 TRBV5-1 TGCGCCAGCACCCACGGACTAGCGGTCCCCTACGAGCAGTACTTC CASTHGLAVPYEQYF
. TRBJ1-1 . 14 TRBV18 TGTGCCAGCTCACCAGGCAGGGGCGACACTGAAGCTTTCTTT CASSPGRGDTEAFF
. TRBJ2-2 . 15 TRBV21-1 TGTGCCAGCAGCAAAGCCTGGGGGAACACCGGGGAGCTGTTTTTT CASSKAWGNTGELFF
. TRBJ2-3 . 14 TRBV28 TGTGCCAGCAGGACCCAGATATCCACAGATACGCAGTATTTT CASRTQISTDTQYF
. TRBJ2-7 TRBD1 12 TRBV29-1 TGCAGCGCAGGGACAGGAGAGTACGAGCAGTATTTC CSAGTGEYEQYF
. TRBJ2-1 . 15 TRBV18 TGTGCCACCCTCGGGGGAGAAGCGGTCTACAATGAGCAGTTCTTC CATLGGEAVYNEQFF
once TRBJ2-7 . 18 TRBV7-9 TGTGCCAGCAGCTTAATTCAACAACGGGGTGGCATCTCCTACGAGCAGTACTTC CASSLIQQRGGISYEQYF
. TRBJ2-7 . 11 TRBV6-5 TGTGCCAGCAGCCAGCGCCACGAGCAGTACTTC CASSQRHEQYF
. TRBJ2-1 . 13 TRBV5-1 TGCGCCAGCAGCTTAGACCCTTACAATGAGCAGTTCTTC CASSLDPYNEQFF
. TRBJ2-6 . 16 TRBV18 TGTGCCAGCTCACTAAACGGTGAGGCCGGGGCCAACGTCCTGACTTTC CASSLNGEAGANVLTF
. TRBJ2-5 TRBD2 14 TRBV7-6 TGTGCCAGCAGCGAGGGGAGCGGGGTGGAGACCCAGTACTTC CASSEGSGVETQYF
. TRBJ2-3 . 18 TRBV6-4 TGTGCCAGCAGGACCGCCGGATCTGCTCCCAATCTGGCAGATACGCAGTATTTT CASRTAGSAPNLADTQYF
. TRBJ2-1 . 12 TRBV28 TGTGCTGGACAGGGAGGGACCAATGAGCAGTTCTTC CAGQGGTNEQFF
. TRBJ2-3 TRBD2 17 TRBV18 TGTGCCAGCTCACCGGGACTAGCGGGAGTGTTATCAGATACGCAGTATTTT CASSPGLAGVLSDTQYF
. TRBJ2-7 . 12 TRBV2 TGTGCCAGCAGAGCCGTCAGGTACGAGCAGTACTTC CASRAVRYEQYF
. TRBJ2-1 TRBD2 16 TRBV7-9 TGTGCCAGCAGCTTGGGGACTAGCGGGAAATACAATGAGCAGTTCTTC CASSLGTSGKYNEQFF
. TRBJ2-1 TRBD1 15 TRBV7-6 TGTGCCAGCAGCCCCCGAGGACAGGGGGTCTATGAGCAGTTCTTC CASSPRGQGVYEQFF
once TRBJ1-1 . 15 TRBV5-4 TGTGCCAGCAGCTTGCAGGCGAGAACGGGCACTGAAGCTTTCTTT CASSLQARTGTEAFF
once TRBJ2-7 TRBD2 16 TRBV14 TGTGCCAGCAGCCTCCTTCCGAGCGGGAGCTCCTACGAGCAGTACTTC CASSLLPSGSSYEQYF
. TRBJ2-5 . 14 TRBV19 TGTGCCAGTAGTATAGCGGGATTAGGAGAGACCCAGTACTTC CASSIAGLGETQYF
. TRBJ1-3 . 16 TRBV7-6 TGTGCCAGCAGCTTATTCGGCAGCAACTCTGGAAACACCATATATTTT CASSLFGSNSGNTIYF
. TRBJ2-5 . 16 TRBV11-2 TGTGCCAGCAGCTTAAATACAGGGCGAGAGCGGGAGACCCAGTACTTC CASSLNTGRERETQYF
. TRBJ2-3 TRBD1 19 TRBV19 TGTGCCAGTAGTATAGATCGGGACAGGGAATGGTCTGGAACAGATACGCAGTATTTT CASSIDRDREWSGTDTQYF
. TRBJ2-2 TRBD2 16 TRBV5-4 TGTGCCAGCAGCCCAAGCGGGAGGGCCTCCACCGGGGAGCTGTTTTTT CASSPSGRASTGELFF
. TRBJ1-4 . 13 TRBV29-1 TGCAGCGCTACGAAATCAACTAATGAAAAACTGTTTTTT CSATKSTNEKLFF
. TRBJ1-6 . 14 TRBV9 TGTGCCAGCAGCGGAGTGGCCGAAAATTCACCCCTCCACTTT CASSGVAENSPLHF
. TRBJ1-5 . 14 TRBV27 TGTGCCAGCAGCAAAACCCGGGAAACCCAGCCCCAGCATTTT CASSKTRETQPQHF
once TRBJ2-1 . 14 TRBV7-9 TGTGCCAGCAGCTCGCGTTCAGGCAGGGACGAGCAGTTCTTC CASSSRSGRDEQFF
. TRBJ1-5 . 13 TRBV25-1 TGTGCCAGCACTTCAGGGGCGAATCAGCCCCAGCATTTT CASTSGANQPQHF
. TRBJ2-7 TRBD2 16 TRBV7-2 TGTGCCAGCAGCTCTGGGACTAGCGTCAGCTCCTACGAGCAGTACTTC CASSSGTSVSSYEQYF
. TRBJ2-7 . 12 TRBV28 TGTGCCAGCAGCCTTAGTTCCGGCGAGCAGTACTTC CASSLSSGEQYF